This is a list of T cell receptor beta chains from one sample in a study of T cells expressing NK-cell markers. From the 5' RACE reads, TCRdb lists one entry per CDR3 protein and no DNA. The sample includes almost 450,000 distinct CDR3 sequences. The specimen sequenced was blood T cells: a sorted CD56 or NKG2C T cell subset, CD4+ or CD8+ T cells, or bulk PBMC T cells (not recorded which). Receptors originate from a woman between 18 and 70 years old in good health. Each CDR3 is given with its conserved first and last residue. The order of the fields is J gene, CDR3 length, V gene, CDR3 protein.

>TRBJ2-5|15|TRBV12-3/TRBV12-4
CASSLGGQGQETQYF
>TRBJ1-2|14|TRBV9
CASTPYGSNYGYTF
>TRBJ1-5|14|TRBV2
CASSGGHPNQPQHF
>TRBJ2-1|15|TRBV15
CATSRALAGYNEQFF
>TRBJ2-7|15|TRBV5-1
CASRPDPSGPYEQYF
>TRBJ1-2|15|TRBV28
CASSLFHNGDYGYTF
>TRBJ2-5|16|TRBV6-5
CASSYSPPGQAETQYF
>TRBJ1-2|17|TRBV20-1
CSAPSTRQLAIRGGYTF
>TRBJ2-1|16|TRBV21-1
CASSKEASGVYNEQFF
>TRBJ2-5|14|TRBV12-3/TRBV12-4
CASSRATRQETQYF
>TRBJ2-7|14|TRBV2
CASTPGTASYEQYF
>TRBJ1-5|14|TRBV5-1
CASSSTGLWEPQHF
>TRBJ2-1|14|TRBV4-3
CASSQDMRGREQFF
>TRBJ1-1|13|TRBV20-1
CSAPGGWDTEAFF
>TRBJ2-3|14|TRBV5-1
CASSSGMETDTQYF
>TRBJ1-1|15|TRBV6-5
CASSYSQGINTEAFF